This passage covers 26 T cell receptor beta chains from one sample sequenced in a study of cytomegalovirus exposure and HLA in healthy donors. The PCR made use of 60 Vbeta and 13 Jbeta primers. This table comes from immunoSEQ multiplex PCR, and its TCRdb copy is limited to in-frame clones, with some not included. The sample has about 52,000 clones, approximately 70% seen once; the top ten hold roughly 3%. Material for sequencing was PBMCs. These receptors came from a man aged 18 to 29 in good health and CMV-seronegative.

The table lists this clone with a count of one. The CDR3 loop is CASSPSGMNTEAFF. CDR3 in DNA: TGTGCCAGCAGCCCCTCCGGTATGAACACTGAAGCTTTCTTT. The chain joins TRBV7-3 to TRBJ1-1; D remains ambiguous. V was clipped by 5 bases and J by 0 bases, with 10 bases between them. The CDR3 has 14 amino acids. Germline loops: CDR1 SGHTA, CDR2 FQGTGA. The full variable domain, its missing parts supplied by reference TRBV7-3 and TRBJ1-1, is GAGVSQTPSNKVTEKGKYVELRCDPISGHTALYWYRQSLGQGPEFLIYFQGTGAADDSGLPNDRFFAVRPEGSVSTLKIQRTERGDSAVYLCASSPSGMNTEAFFGQGTRLTVV.

This clone was picked up one time. This chain connects TRBV28 to TRBJ1-2, with a tentative D call TRBD1 (6 bases). Germline V gene data show CDR1 as MDHEN and CDR2 as SYDVKM. Trimming took 1 base from V and 5 from J, leaving 8 bases between them. There are 13 residues in the CDR3. CDR3 sequence (DNA): TGTGCCAGCAGTTTATTAGGGGGTTATGGCTACACCTTC. Protein: CASSLLGGYGYTF.

The V gene is TRBV14, the J gene TRBJ1-1, with 7 bases aligning to TRBD1. Germline lookup yields CDR1 SGHDN and CDR2 FVKESK. The trim removed 3 bases at V and 1 base at J, leaving 5 bases unmatched. The CDR3 covers 15 residues. The CDR3 coding sequence is TGTGCCAGCAGCCACCGGACAGGAGCGAACACTGAAGCTTTCTTT. Its translation is CASSHRTGANTEAFF.

The gene calls are TRBV11-3 and TRBJ1-1; 8 bases match TRBD1. This CDR3 comprises 15 residues. With V trimmed by 5 bases and J by 5 bases, 10 bases remained unmatched. Germline V gene lookup returns CDR1 SGHNT and CDR2 YENEEA. CDR3 nucleotides: TGTGCCAGCAGCCAGGGGGCAGGGACGAAAACTGAAGCTTTCTTT. It specifies CASSQGAGTKTEAFF. The variable domain in full, with the rest retrieved from reference TRBV11-3 and TRBJ1-1, is EAGVVQSPRYKIIEKKQPVAFWCNPISGHNTLYWYLQNLGQGPELLIRYENEEAVDDSQLPKDRFSAERLKGVDSTLKIQPAELGDSAVYLCASSQGAGTKTEAFFGQGTRLTVV.

This clone was found once. The rearrangement links TRBV14 to TRBJ2-7; the D gene is possibly TRBD2 (5 bases). The CDR3 spans 12 residues. CDR1 SGHDN and CDR2 FVKESK come from the germline V gene. V lost 1 base and J 9 bases, leaving 10 bases between the germline ends. The chain's CDR3 is CASSQVRGAQYF. CDR3 bases: TGTGCCAGCAGCCAAGTTCGGGGTGCGCAGTACTTC.

CDR3 bases: TGTGCCACCAGCAGGGACAGGTCATCAGATACGCAGTATTTT. This sequence encodes CATSRDRSSDTQYF. This sequence joins TRBV15 and TRBJ2-3, with 7 bases aligning to TRBD1. V dropped 3 bases and J dropped 4; count of bases not matched to a gene: 4. Germline V gives CDR1 LNHNV, CDR2 YYDKDF (reference sequence). The CDR3 covers 14 residues.

This clone occurred a few times. The chain is built from TRBV4-2 and TRBJ2-5; 7 bases are a match to TRBD1. This CDR3 comprises 16 residues. J gave up 5 bases and V 1 base, and 10 bases lay outside the gene matches. CDR1 is LGHNA and CDR2 is YNFKEQ in the germline V gene. The CDR3 spells CASSQGQQGTLETQYF. In DNA form, the CDR3 reads TGTGCCAGCAGCCAAGGTCAACAGGGGACCCTTGAGACCCAGTACTTC.

V gene TRBV29-1 combines with J gene TRBJ1-1; D is unclear. The CDR3 is made up of 14 amino acids. V lost 1 base to trimming and J lost 0 bases, with 9 bases between them. The germline CDR1 and CDR2 sequences are SQVTM and ANQGSEA. CDR3 residues: CSVEAVSLNTEAFF. Here the CDR3 DNA reads TGCAGCGTTGAAGCTGTGTCCCTGAACACTGAAGCTTTCTTT. The full variable domain, rest sourced from reference TRBV29-1 and TRBJ1-1, is SAVISQKPSRDICQRGTSLTIQCQVDSQVTMMFWYRQQPGQSLTLIATANQGSEATYESGFVIDKFPISRPNLTFSTLTVSNMSPEDSSIYLCSVEAVSLNTEAFFGQGTRLTVV.

V and J are TRBV29-1 and TRBJ1-4; the D is unclear. CDR3 length: 14 amino acids. Germline CDR1 and CDR2: SQVTM and ANQGSEA. V lost 0 bases and J lost 3, with 8 bases in between. CDR3: CSVEDRGSNEKLFF. CDR3 in DNA: TGCAGCGTTGAAGATCGGGGATCTAATGAAAAACTGTTTTTT.

This chain connects TRBV10-1 to TRBJ2-5, with 8 nucleotides matching TRBD1. J lost 5 bases, V lost 4 bases, and 3 bases had no gene match. Germline V gives CDR1 WNHNN, CDR2 SYGVQD (reference sequence). This CDR3 is 13 amino acids long. The CDR3 coding sequence is TGCGCCAGCAGTGGAGACAGGGGTGAGACCCAGTACTTC. Its protein is CASSGDRGETQYF.

This chain uses TRBV10-3 with TRBJ1-1; maybe TRBD1 (5 bases). CDR3 length equals 13 residues. Per the germline V gene, CDR1 is ENHRY and CDR2 is SYGVKD. Trimming stripped 4 bases from V and 5 bases from J, with 11 bases between. The CDR3 loop is CAISVGGGTEAFF. The CDR3 nucleotides read TGTGCCATCAGTGTTGGCGGGGGGACTGAAGCTTTCTTT.

J is TRBJ2-2 and V is TRBV11-2; 9 bases are a match to TRBD2. Germline V gene sequence: CDR1 SGHAT, CDR2 FQNNGV. This CDR3 region has 14 residues. The trim removed 8 bases at V and 4 bases at J, leaving 5 bases unmatched. This CDR3 reads CASGAGGVTGELFF. As DNA, the CDR3 is TGTGCCAGCGGGGCGGGAGGGGTCACCGGGGAGCTGTTTTTT.

The chain joins TRBV2 to TRBJ2-2, with TRBD2 matching over 11 bases. In germline, CDR1 is SNHLY, CDR2 FYNNEI. This CDR3 spans 18 amino acids. V was clipped by 6 bases and J by 6 bases; unmatched bases: 15. CDR3 DNA sequence: TGTGCCAGCAGAGGACTAGCGGGTACGCCCGGGGCCCCCGGGGAGCTGTTTTTT. Translating it yields CASRGLAGTPGAPGELFF.

This clone has a handful of counts. The V call is TRBV5-6, the J call TRBJ1-1; D not certain. The V gene's germline CDR1 is SGHDT and CDR2 YYEEEE. The CDR3 spans 19 residues. V shed 3 bases and J shed 0 bases, with 24 bases lying between them. The DNA for the CDR3 is TGTGCCAGCAGCTCTATTCGGGTTGGGAGCAAAAACATGAACACTGAAGCTTTCTTT. Its protein is CASSSIRVGSKNMNTEAFF.

The gene calls are TRBV10-3 and TRBJ2-7, with TRBD1 matching 8 bases. J lost 6 bases, V lost 4 bases, and 5 bases had no gene match. Germline V gene lookup returns CDR1 ENHRY and CDR2 SYGVKD. This CDR3 is 13 amino acids long. Here the CDR3 reads CAISGDRLAEQYF. In DNA, the CDR3 is TGTGCCATCAGTGGGGACAGGTTGGCCGAGCAGTACTTC.

The rearrangement links TRBV5-1 to TRBJ2-5, with D maybe TRBD2 (6 bases). This CDR3 comprises 14 residues. The germline gives CDR1 SGHRS, CDR2 YFSETQ. Between the trimmed V and J ends, which lost 1 base and 2 bases, there was a span of 9 bases. For the CDR3, the DNA is TGCGCCAGCAGCTTGAGGGGAGGACAAGAGACCCAGTACTTC. Its protein product is CASSLRGGQETQYF. Full variable domain (outside the CDR3, taken from reference TRBV5-1 and TRBJ2-5): KAGVTQTPRYLIKTRGQQVTLSCSPISGHRSVSWYQQTPGQGLQFLFEYFSETQRNKGNFPGRFSGRQFSNSRSEMNVSTLELGDSALYLCASSLRGGQETQYFGPGTRLLVL.

J is TRBJ1-2 and V is TRBV6-6; 10 bases align to TRBD1. This CDR3 is built from 15 residues. The germline CDR1 and CDR2 sequences are MNHNY and SVGAGI (reference sequence). Trimming removed 5 bases from V and 2 bases from J; junction bases left unmatched: 5. Here the CDR3 DNA reads TGTGCCAGCAGTACTCGGGACAGGGGAAACTATGGCTACACCTTC. This codes for CASSTRDRGNYGYTF.

V gene TRBV7-8 combines with J gene TRBJ1-4; 9 bases map to TRBD1. CDR1 and CDR2 from the germline V gene are SGHVS and FQNEAQ. The CDR3 runs 17 residues. V shed 3 bases and J 7 bases; nucleotides not matched to a gene: 12. CDR3 sequence reads: CASSFGYDRGASEKLFF. CDR3 coding DNA: TGTGCCAGCAGCTTTGGGTATGACAGGGGGGCGAGTGAAAAACTGTTTTTT.

V usage is TRBV7-6 and J usage is TRBJ2-5; D gene uncertain. Germline CDR1 is SGHVS and CDR2 is FNYEAQ. The CDR3 extends over 14 amino acids. The germline V and J ends were trimmed by 2 bases and 7 bases, with 14 bases remaining between them. CDR3: CASSLRLDPRTQYF. CDR3 nucleotides: TGTGCCAGCAGCTTACGGCTAGACCCACGGACCCAGTACTTC.

This CDR3 is CAWSKLPLWGDRVSYEQYF. Here the CDR3 DNA reads TGTGCCTGGAGTAAACTCCCACTATGGGGGGACAGGGTGTCCTACGAGCAGTACTTC. This chain connects TRBV30 to TRBJ2-7, with 9 positions matching TRBD1. The germline V gene encodes CDR1 GTSNPN and CDR2 SVGIG (reference sequence). Germline trimming cut 2 bases from V and 1 base from J; bases unmatched to any gene: 18. The CDR3 runs to 19 residues.

V gene TRBV4-2 combines with J gene TRBJ1-1; 7 nucleotides align to TRBD1. CDR1 and CDR2 (germline): LGHNA, YNFKEQ. V trimming: 3 bases; J trimming: 3 bases; junction bases outside the gene matches: 7. This CDR3 has 15 amino acids. The CDR3 DNA follows: TGTGCCAGCAGCCACAGAGGGGGCTCGGACACTGAAGCTTTCTTT. Translation: CASSHRGGSDTEAFF.

The V gene is TRBV4-1, the J gene TRBJ1-1; D is possibly TRBD1 (6 bases). Trimming stripped 4 bases from V and 8 bases from J, with 8 bases between. CDR1 and CDR2 from the germline V gene are MGHRA and YSYEKL. This CDR3 has 11 residues. The CDR3 nucleotides read TGCGCCAGCAGCCGAGGGACAGAAGCTTTCTTT. This sequence encodes CASSRGTEAFF.

This clone has just a few counts. The chain couples TRBV2 to TRBJ1-5; 9 bases map to TRBD1. There are 13 residues in the CDR3. Germline V CDR1 and CDR2: SNHLY, FYNNEI. V shed 7 bases, J shed 8 bases, and the junction held 6 bases outside the gene matches. For the CDR3, the DNA is TGTGCCAGCAAGGGACAGGGCGGAGAGCCCCAGCATTTT. Protein sequence: CASKGQGGEPQHF.

This sequence joins TRBV4-3 and TRBJ1-2, with a tentative D call TRBD1 (6 bases). Trimming took 1 base from V and 7 from J, leaving 19 bases between them. Germline-derived CDR1 and CDR2 are LGHNA and YSLEER. This CDR3 spans 16 amino acids. The chain's CDR3 is CASSQGQAITGFGYTF. CDR3 sequence (DNA): TGCGCCAGCAGCCAAGGACAGGCAATTACGGGATTTGGCTACACCTTC.

Here the CDR3 reads CASSQVWGTGGTGELFF. As DNA, the CDR3 is TGCGCCAGCAGCCAAGTTTGGGGGACAGGGGGCACCGGGGAGCTGTTTTTT. J is TRBJ2-2 and V is TRBV4-3; 11 bases agree with TRBD1. The length of the CDR3 is 17 residues. Germline V lookup: CDR1 LGHNA, CDR2 YSLEER. The ends lost 1 base at V and 4 bases at J; junction bases unmatched: 5.

This chain uses TRBV28 with TRBJ2-5, with a weak D call TRBD1 (5 bases). The CDR3 consists of 13 residues. Germline values: CDR1 MDHEN, CDR2 SYDVKM. The V end was cut by 4 bases, the J end by 6 bases, with 12 bases between. The CDR3 region has the DNA TGTGCCAGCAGTTCCCAGGGTGGGAAGACCCAGTACTTC. This gives the protein CASSSQGGKTQYF.